The 22 T cell receptor beta chains below were found in one sample sequenced in a study of shared clonotypes between healthy human individuals (dated by TCRdb to the early 2020s). To prepare the library, the immunoSEQ multiplex PCR assay was applied. Held by TCRdb, this immuneACCESS table contains in-frame sequences only and omits some clones. Under half of the omission traces to an unresolved V gene where checked; the cause of the rest is unknown. The sample table records over 2 million clones; about 94% of these occur just once. The top ten clonotypes cover 0.85% to 1.3% of the sample. CD8 naive samples were CD45RO-negative cells positively selected for CCR7, giving a CD45RA+CCR7+ population that excluded TemRA cells. Sequenced sample: naive CD8+ T cells sorted from blood. This specimen's cell subset or site label, interpreted: CD45RA+CCR7+. All receptors derive from a man between 18 and 29 years old in good health.

Worth noting for this clone: This CDR3 is also generated by other DNA sequences in the sample. The chain is built from TRBV7-9 and TRBJ2-7; D remains ambiguous. This CDR3 contains 12 residues. Germline CDR1 and CDR2: SEHNR and FQNEAQ (reference sequence). Trimming stripped 5 bases from V and 0 bases from J, with 5 bases between. In nucleotides, the CDR3 is TGTGCCAGCAGCCGTAACTCCTACGAGCAGTACTTC. Protein: CASSRNSYEQYF. Filled out from reference TRBV7-9 and TRBJ2-7, the complete variable domain reads DTGVSQNPRHKITKRGQNVTFRCDPISEHNRLYWYRQTLGQGPEFLTYFQNEAQLEKSRLLSDRFSAERPKGSFSTLEIQRTEQGDSAMYLCASSRNSYEQYFGPGTRLTVT.

This chain uses TRBV27 with TRBJ2-7; D remains ambiguous. CDR1 is MNHEY and CDR2 is SMNVEV in the germline V gene (reference sequence). The CDR3 consists of 14 residues. With 2 bases removed from V and 3 bases from J, the gap between germline ends came to 11 bases. The CDR3 sequence is CASSLSGRIYEQYF. The CDR3 DNA is TGTGCCAGCAGTTTAAGTGGCAGGATCTACGAGCAGTACTTC.

V and J are TRBV6-5 and TRBJ2-1, with 7 positions matching TRBD1. V trimming: 0 bases; J trimming: 4 bases; junction bases outside the gene matches: 6. This CDR3 is built from 16 residues. Germline CDR1 and CDR2: MNHEY and SVGAGI. DNA for the CDR3: TGTGCCAGCAGTTACTCTGAGGGGGCGAGGTACAATGAGCAGTTCTTC. This codes for CASSYSEGARYNEQFF.

This clone was counted a single time. V and J are TRBV4-1 and TRBJ2-7; 8 bases line up with TRBD1. CDR1 MGHRA and CDR2 YSYEKL come from the germline V gene. The junction had 11 bases not matched to a gene; V was cut back by 4 bases and J by 3 bases. The CDR3 has 16 amino acids. DNA of the CDR3: TGCGCCAGCAGCCCAGGGTCAGGGACAGGCGTCTACGAGCAGTACTTC. Protein: CASSPGSGTGVYEQYF.

The chain recombines TRBV6-5 with TRBJ1-2; 9 bases match TRBD1. Germline assignment: CDR1 MNHEY and CDR2 SVGAGI. There are 13 residues in the CDR3. The J segment lost 7 bases and the V segment lost 4 bases, leaving 4 bases of the junction unmatched. The CDR3 here is CASSSGTGFGYTF. CDR3 nucleotide sequence: TGTGCCAGCAGTTCCGGGACAGGGTTTGGCTACACCTTC.

In regard to this clone: This sample includes further DNA sequences coding for the same CDR3. The V gene is TRBV6-5, the J gene TRBJ2-7; 8 bases fit TRBD2. The CDR3 has 14 amino acids. V was clipped by 1 base and J by 7 bases; unmatched bases: 6. Germline CDR1 and CDR2: MNHEY and SVGAGI. CDR3 region: CASSYLAGGDEQYF. The CDR3 DNA is TGTGCCAGCAGTTACTTGGCGGGAGGAGATGAGCAGTACTTC.

The rearrangement uses TRBV10-3 and TRBJ1-1; 8 nucleotides align to TRBD1. Germline V gives CDR1 ENHRY, CDR2 SYGVKD. The CDR3 has 15 amino acids. V trimming: 4 bases; J trimming: 1 base; junction bases outside the gene matches: 5. CDR3 coding DNA: TGTGCCATCAGTGGGAACAGGGGGGAGAACACTGAAGCTTTCTTT. It specifies CAISGNRGENTEAFF.

Points on this clone: A single base separates this from a much larger clone, so it may be a read error. Other nucleotide sequences from this sample produce the same CDR3. This rearrangement joins TRBV5-4 to TRBJ2-7; 9 nucleotides align to TRBD1. V dropped 4 bases and J dropped 3; count of bases not matched to a gene: 2. The CDR3 consists of 13 residues. Germline V gene lookup returns CDR1 SGHNT and CDR2 YYREEE (reference sequence). CDR3 sequence: CASSQDRGYEQYF. CDR3 nucleotide sequence: TGTGCCAGCAGCCAGGACAGGGGCTACGAGCAGTACTTC. Filled out from reference TRBV5-4 and TRBJ2-7, the complete variable domain reads ETGVTQSPTHLIKTRGQQVTLRCSSQSGHNTVSWYQQALGQGPQFIFQYYREEENGRGNFPPRFSGLQFPNYSSELNVNALELDDSALYLCASSQDRGYEQYFGPGTRLTVT.

The gene calls are TRBV20-1 and TRBJ2-5; the D gene is possibly TRBD1 (5 bases). With the DNA end fitting TRBJ2-7 better, the J assignment may be wrong. Looked up from germline, CDR1 is DFQATT and CDR2 is SNEGSKA (reference sequence). This CDR3 region has 11 residues. The CDR3 sequence is CSAHRSYEQYF. CDR3 coding DNA: TGCAGTGCCCACAGGAGCTACGAGCAGTACTTC.

The chain recombines TRBV9 with TRBJ2-7; tentatively, D is TRBD1 (5 bases). This CDR3 is built from 13 residues. Trimming removed 3 bases at V and 0 bases at J, with 7 bases between. Germline loops: CDR1 SGDLS, CDR2 YYNGEE. The CDR3 here is CASSGTFSYEQYF. The DNA for the CDR3 is TGTGCCAGCAGCGGGACATTCTCCTACGAGCAGTACTTC.

V and J are TRBV14 and TRBJ2-1, with a weak D call TRBD2 (6 bases). The germline V gene has CDR1 SGHDN and CDR2 FVKESK. Trimming removed 2 bases at V and 2 bases at J, with 13 bases between. The CDR3 runs to 16 residues. In nucleotides, the CDR3 is TGTGCCAGCAGCCAATTGGGTCGGGGGACCTACAATGAGCAGTTCTTC. This sequence encodes CASSQLGRGTYNEQFF.

The chain couples TRBV7-8 to TRBJ1-5; D call uncertain. This CDR3 region has 15 residues. The ends were cut back, 2 bases at V and 1 base at J, with 9 bases in the middle. The V gene's germline CDR1 is SGHVS and CDR2 FQNEAQ. The DNA for the CDR3 is TGTGCCAGCAGCTTATGGCTGGAGAGCAATCAGCCCCAGCATTTT. This codes for CASSLWLESNQPQHF.

The chain carries TRBV4-1 and TRBJ2-3, with TRBD2 matching over 10 bases. V lost 0 bases and J lost 5; bases outside the gene matches: 8. The CDR3 covers 17 residues. Germline CDR1 MGHRA, CDR2 YSYEKL. CDR3 protein: CASSQDMSGGAGDTQYF. CDR3 DNA sequence: TGCGCCAGCAGCCAAGATATGAGCGGGGGGGCGGGAGATACGCAGTATTTT.

This chain uses TRBV5-8 with TRBJ2-3, with 13 bases that match TRBD2. V dropped 4 bases and J dropped 3; count of bases not matched to a gene: 5. Germline V gene lookup returns CDR1 SGHTS and CDR2 YDEGEE. CDR3 length: 16 residues. The CDR3 is CASSHGTSGKTDTQYF. Here the CDR3 DNA reads TGTGCCAGCAGCCACGGGACTAGCGGGAAGACAGATACGCAGTATTTT.

The V call is TRBV30, the J call TRBJ2-5; D ambiguous. V was shortened by 0 bases and J by 5 bases, with 10 bases between the two germline ends. This CDR3 has 13 amino acids. Germline V CDR1 and CDR2: GTSNPN, SVGIG (reference sequence). CDR3 bases: TGTGCCTGGAGTGTACCGAATGAGGAGACCCAGTACTTC. This encodes CAWSVPNEETQYF.

The chain employs TRBV10-3 and TRBJ2-5; 7 nucleotides align to TRBD1. The length of the CDR3 is 15 residues. V lost 4 bases, J lost 1 base, and 6 bases stayed unmatched. The germline V gene has CDR1 ENHRY and CDR2 SYGVKD. CDR3 region: CAISGLTGTQETQYF. CDR3 nucleotide sequence: TGTGCCATCAGTGGACTGACAGGGACCCAAGAGACCCAGTACTTC.

V usage is TRBV25-1 and J usage is TRBJ2-7, with D possibly matching TRBD1 (6 bases). V was pared by 0 bases and J by 6 bases, with 15 bases between. The CDR3 is made up of 15 amino acids. The V gene's germline CDR1 is MGHDK and CDR2 SYGVNS. The CDR3 protein is CASSEYARGGSEQYF. CDR3 DNA sequence: TGTGCCAGCAGTGAATACGCAAGAGGGGGTAGCGAGCAGTACTTC.

This chain links TRBV5-6 with TRBJ1-4; 9 bases are shared with TRBD1. The CDR3 spans 14 residues. Germline trimming cut 3 bases from V and 8 bases from J; bases unmatched to any gene: 5. Germline CDR1 is SGHDT and CDR2 is YYEEEE. The CDR3 coding sequence is TGTGCCAGCAGCTGGGGGACAGGGCGGGAAAAACTGTTTTTT. It encodes CASSWGTGREKLFF. Complete variable domain (other parts from reference TRBV5-6 and TRBJ1-4): DAGVTQSPTHLIKTRGQQVTLRCSPKSGHDTVSWYQQALGQGPQFIFQYYEEEERQRGNFPDRFSGHQFPNYSSELNVNALLLGDSALYLCASSWGTGREKLFFGSGTQLSVL.

Worth noting for this clone: This CDR3 fails to terminate in the conserved phenylalanine or tryptophan, so it likely reflects a read error. The DNA is omitted, as the CDR3 cannot be located on it reliably, and the CDR3 follows TCRdb's listing. V gene TRBV6-1 combines with J gene TRBJ1-6; the table's TRBD1 call for D was not verified on the DNA. The CDR3 has 11 residues if both end residues are counted. Germline CDR1 and CDR2: MNHNS and SASEGT. This chain's CDR3 is CASSEYRGLFY.

The rearrangement links TRBV7-9 to TRBJ2-7; D not certain. V was shortened by 1 base and J by 6 bases, with 7 bases between the two germline ends. CDR3 length equals 12 residues. Germline lookup yields CDR1 SEHNR and CDR2 FQNEAQ (reference sequence). This chain's CDR3 is CASSLDTFEQYF. DNA for the CDR3: TGTGCCAGCAGCTTAGATACGTTCGAGCAGTACTTC.

Concerning this clone: This sample includes further DNA sequences coding for the same CDR3. The V call is TRBV9, the J call TRBJ1-1; D is perhaps TRBD1 (5 bases). V was clipped by 2 bases and J by 6 bases, with 11 bases between them. The CDR3 extends over 13 amino acids. CDR1 is SGDLS, CDR2 YYNGEE, per germline. The DNA for the CDR3 is TGTGCCAGCAGCGTCGAGGGGCGGGCTGAAGCTTTCTTT. Its translation: CASSVEGRAEAFF.

This sequence joins TRBV19 and TRBJ1-1, with D uncertain. The CDR3 length is 15 residues. CDR1 and CDR2 from the germline V gene are LNHDA and SQIVND (reference sequence). Deletions cut 9 bases from V and 1 base from J, with 18 bases between. The CDR3 region has the DNA TGTGCCAGCTCCCCCATAGCGGGAGAGAACACTGAAGCTTTCTTT. Protein product: CASSPIAGENTEAFF.